In its sample, the clone carrying this T cell receptor beta chain was seen once. Germline V gene data show CDR1 as MNHEY and CDR2 as SMNVEV (reference sequence). V lost 10 bases and J 6 bases, leaving 11 bases between the germline ends. The CDR3 is made up of 11 amino acids. These data originate in a study of cytomegalovirus exposure and HLA in healthy donors. The PCR used 60 Vbeta and 13 Jbeta primers. Using immunoSEQ multiplex PCR, the repertoire was profiled, and TCRdb retains in-frame clones only, with some absent. The table lists 150,000 to 200,000 clones, 75% to 80% of them singletons. The sequence was obtained from a man in his fifties in good health and CMV-seropositive. Source material: PBMCs. V is TRBV27 and J is TRBJ2-3; unclear D gene. CDR3 region: CATQTGDTQYF. CDR3 sequence (DNA): TGTGCCACCCAGACCGGGGATACGCAGTATTTT.